Below are 9 T cell receptor beta chains sequenced from a single sample in a study of blood T cell repertoires in COVID-19. Only in-frame clones appear in the TCRdb table, and some are missing; sequencing was by immunoSEQ multiplex PCR. This table has around 300,000 clones, approximately 89% appearing once. Sequencing was carried out using PBMCs or T cells enriched from blood (not recorded which). These receptors came from a young woman who had recovered from COVID-19.

This chain connects TRBV9 to TRBJ2-3, with 11 bases identical to TRBD2. The ends lost 0 bases at V and 8 bases at J; junction bases unmatched: 17. There are 19 residues in the CDR3. Germline V gene lookup returns CDR1 SGDLS and CDR2 YYNGEE. DNA of the CDR3: TGTGCCAGCAGCGTAGGAACCGGGACTAGCGGAGGGCTAGTAAGTACGCAGTATTTT. This gives the protein CASSVGTGTSGGLVSTQYF.

The CDR3 nucleotides are TGCGCCAGCAGCCAAGATTTTGGGACAGGGGCTGAAGCTTTCTTT. This gives the protein CASSQDFGTGAEAFF. The chain combines TRBV4-1 with TRBJ1-1, with TRBD1 identical over 10 bases. The CDR3 extends over 15 amino acids. With 0 bases clipped from V and 6 bases from J, the junction kept 4 bases outside the gene matches. The germline gives CDR1 MGHRA, CDR2 YSYEKL.

The chain recombines TRBV28 with TRBJ1-1; a possible D gene is TRBD1 (6 bases). CDR1 and CDR2 from the germline V gene are MDHEN and SYDVKM. The ends were cut back, 6 bases at V and 2 bases at J, with 10 bases in the middle. The CDR3 has 13 residues. The CDR3 DNA reads TGTGCCAGCAGCCGGGACACCAACACTGAAGCTTTCTTT. Protein sequence: CASSRDTNTEAFF.

V usage is TRBV19 and J usage is TRBJ1-2; tentatively, D is TRBD1 (5 bases). The V end was cut by 4 bases, the J end by 5 bases, with 20 bases between. There are 16 residues in the CDR3. Per germline, CDR1 LNHDA and CDR2 SQIVND (reference sequence). The CDR3: CASSTGKGEIPYGYTF. The CDR3, as DNA: TGTGCCAGTAGTACAGGGAAGGGTGAGATACCTTATGGCTACACCTTC.

The chain recombines TRBV9 with TRBJ1-4; D not certain. This CDR3 has 16 residues. With 2 bases removed from V and 3 bases from J, the gap between germline ends came to 14 bases. Germline V gene data show CDR1 as SGDLS and CDR2 as YYNGEE. The CDR3, as DNA: TGTGCCAGCAGCGTCGCCCCTAATCAAGCTAATGAAAAACTGTTTTTT. Protein sequence: CASSVAPNQANEKLFF.

This clone was detected only once. The chain has TRBV7-3 and TRBJ2-1; 7 bases are shared with TRBD2. The ends lost 2 bases at V and 3 bases at J; junction bases unmatched: 1. Germline CDR1 reads SGHTA; CDR2 reads FQGTGA. CDR3 length equals 14 residues. The CDR3: CASSLGGSYNEQFF. The CDR3 DNA is TGTGCCAGCAGCTTAGGCGGGAGCTACAATGAGCAGTTCTTC.

This chain uses TRBV6-5 with TRBJ2-7, with 8 bases identical to TRBD2. This CDR3 is 15 amino acids long. Trimming cost V 2 bases and J 5 bases; bases outside gene matches: 8. The V gene's germline CDR1 is MNHEY and CDR2 SVGAGI. This chain's CDR3 is CASSYQTGGPHEQYF. CDR3 nucleotide sequence: TGTGCCAGCAGTTACCAGACGGGAGGGCCCCACGAGCAGTACTTC.

This chain connects TRBV7-9 to TRBJ2-7; D is perhaps TRBD1 (5 bases). CDR3 size: 13 residues. CDR1 and CDR2 from the germline V gene are SEHNR and FQNEAQ (reference sequence). V was trimmed by 4 bases and J by 8 bases, leaving 15 bases between them. CDR3 in DNA: TGTGCCAGCAGCTCCGACAGTCCTGGGAAGCAGTACTTC. As protein: CASSSDSPGKQYF.

CDR3 nucleotides: TGCAGCGGGCGACAGGGGGCTGGAGAGCAGTACTTC. Protein sequence: CSGRQGAGEQYF. The chain links TRBV29-1 to TRBJ2-7; 10 bases are shared with TRBD1. V gave up 7 bases and J gave up 7 bases; unmatched junction bases: 7. Germline V gene data show CDR1 as SQVTM and CDR2 as ANQGSEA. The CDR3 loop spans 12 amino acids.